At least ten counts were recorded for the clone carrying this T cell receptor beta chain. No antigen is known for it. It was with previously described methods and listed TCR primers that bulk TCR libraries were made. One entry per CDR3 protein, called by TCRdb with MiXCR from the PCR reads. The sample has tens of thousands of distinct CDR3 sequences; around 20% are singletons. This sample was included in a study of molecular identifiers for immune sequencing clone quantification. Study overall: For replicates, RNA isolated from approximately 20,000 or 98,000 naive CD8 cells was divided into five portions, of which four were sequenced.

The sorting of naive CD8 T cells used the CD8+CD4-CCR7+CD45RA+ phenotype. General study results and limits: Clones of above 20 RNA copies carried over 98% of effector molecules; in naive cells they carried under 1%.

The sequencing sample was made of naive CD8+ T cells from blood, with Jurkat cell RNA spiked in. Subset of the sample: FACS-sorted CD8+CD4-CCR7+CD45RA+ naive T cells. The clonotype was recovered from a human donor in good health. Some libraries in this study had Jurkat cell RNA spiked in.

The CDR3 sequence is CASRPDEGAGQPQHF. CDR3 nucleotide sequence: TGTGCCAGCAGGCCCGATGAGGGCGCAGGACAGCCCCAGCATTTT. The rearrangement links TRBV21-1 to TRBJ1-5; TRBD1, the table's D call, lacks a check against the DNA. TRBV21-1 is labeled a pseudogene. The CDR3 is 15 residues long.